What follows are 26 T cell receptor beta chains derived from one specimen sequenced in a study of patients and donors after allogeneic stem cell transplantation. Using its own MiXCR run on the RT-PCR reads, TCRdb lists one record per CDR3 protein. The sample carries about a million distinct CDR3 sequences, 15% to 20% recorded once. Material: blood, either unsorted or a sorted T cell fraction (not recorded which). The source of these receptors is a human donor who was either an allogeneic HSCT recipient or a stem cell or donor lymphocyte infusion donor (not recorded which). It is not recorded whose cells these are; they may come from a transplant donor.

This clonotype was counted only a few times. The chain carries TRBV25-1 and TRBJ2-1, with TRBD2 matching 10 bases. The CDR3 totals 17 residues. V gave up 4 bases and J gave up 7 bases; unmatched junction bases: 13. From germline, CDR1 is MGHDK and CDR2 SYGVNS. CDR3 DNA sequence: TGTGCCAGCAGTGCGGGTCTCCGCCTAGCGGGAGATAATGAGCAGTTCTTC. Translated, it gives CASSAGLRLAGDNEQFF. The full variable domain, in which reference TRBV25-1 and TRBJ2-1 provide the parts outside the CDR3, is EADIYQTPRYLVIGTGKKITLECSQTMGHDKMYWYQQDPGMELHLIHYSYGVNSTEKGDLSSESTVSRIRTEHFPLTLESARPSHTSQYLCASSAGLRLAGDNEQFFGPGTRLTVL.

This clonotype was seen many times. V gene TRBV4-3 combines with J gene TRBJ2-1; tentatively, D is TRBD1 or TRBD2 (5 bases each). CDR3 size: 13 residues. Trimming left V 3 bases short and J 6 bases short, with 9 bases between. The germline CDR1 and CDR2 sequences are LGHNA and YSLEER. CDR3 region: CASSQAGGNEQFF. The DNA of the CDR3 is TGCGCCAGCAGCCAGGCTGGGGGCAATGAGCAGTTCTTC.

This chain joins TRBV7-9 and TRBJ1-3; no definite D call. V was pared by 1 base and J by 0 bases, with 7 bases between. Germline-derived CDR1 and CDR2 are SEHNR and FQNEAQ (reference sequence). The CDR3 is made up of 15 amino acids. The CDR3 sequence: CASSLVAISGNTIYF. DNA for the CDR3: TGTGCCAGCAGCTTAGTGGCCATCTCTGGAAACACCATATATTTT.

The chain recombines TRBV21-1 with TRBJ1-1; TRBD1, the table's D call, was not compared with the DNA. TRBV21-1 is termed a pseudogene. The CDR3 is made up of 15 amino acids. CDR3 region: CASSARDRGDTEAFF. CDR3 bases: TGTGCCAGCAGCGCCCGGGACAGGGGGGACACTGAAGCTTTCTTT.

This clonotype occurred a few times. This chain connects TRBV4-3 to TRBJ2-3; 9 bases agree with TRBD2. The CDR3 runs 17 residues. Trimming at V came to 4 bases and at J to 4 bases, leaving 12 bases not matched to a gene. CDR1 and CDR2 (germline): LGHNA, YSLEER. CDR3 sequence: CASSRRLADLKADTQYF. The CDR3 bases are TGCGCCAGCAGCCGAAGACTAGCGGACTTGAAGGCAGATACGCAGTATTTT.

The V and J genes are TRBV20-1 and TRBJ2-1, with 10 bases matching TRBD1. V dropped 4 bases and J dropped 3; count of bases not matched to a gene: 6. This CDR3 has 15 amino acids. Germline V gene sequence: CDR1 DFQATT, CDR2 SNEGSKA (reference sequence). Here the CDR3 reads CSATLGQGFYNEQFF. The CDR3 DNA sequence: TGCAGTGCTACCCTGGGACAGGGGTTCTACAATGAGCAGTTCTTC.

This clonotype has only a few counts. This chain uses TRBV29-1 with TRBJ1-5; D is uncertain. The germline V gene has CDR1 SQVTM and CDR2 ANQGSEA. Trimming left V 4 bases short and J 6 bases short, with 13 bases between. CDR3 size: 13 residues. The CDR3 sequence: CSVVGRAGQPQHF. As DNA, the CDR3 is TGCAGCGTTGTGGGGAGGGCAGGTCAGCCCCAGCATTTT.

The table lists this clonotype with a few counts. The J gene is TRBJ2-7, the V gene TRBV12-3 or TRBV12-4; TRBD2 matches 9 bases. This CDR3 spans 16 amino acids. After removal of 5 bases from V and 0 bases from J, the junction contained 8 bases not matched to a gene. This CDR3 is CASSRLLAGASYEQYF. In DNA, the CDR3 is TGTGCCAGCAGTCGCCTACTAGCGGGCGCCTCCTACGAGCAGTACTTC.

This clonotype was seen many times. J is TRBJ1-4 and V is TRBV5-1; 8 nucleotides match TRBD1. V lost 0 bases and J lost 8; bases outside the gene matches: 6. CDR1 and CDR2 (germline): SGHRS, YFSETQ. This CDR3 spans 15 amino acids. DNA for the CDR3: TGCGCCAGCAGCTTGGGAGACAGGGGTGAGGAAAAACTGTTTTTT. Translation: CASSLGDRGEEKLFF.

At least ten counts were recorded for this clonotype. The V gene is TRBV20-1, the J gene TRBJ1-2; perhaps TRBD1 as D (6 bases). V gave up 2 bases and J gave up 2 bases, with 15 bases separating them. Germline V gives CDR1 DFQATT, CDR2 SNEGSKA (reference sequence). The CDR3 is 15 residues long. In DNA, the CDR3 is TGCAGTGCTAGAAAAACAGGGATGCTGAACTATGGCTACACCTTC. Its translation: CSARKTGMLNYGYTF.

Ten or more counts support this clonotype. This chain joins TRBV12-3 or TRBV12-4 and TRBJ1-1; 9 nucleotides agree with TRBD1. The CDR3 extends over 13 amino acids. J lost 6 bases, V lost 7 bases, and 6 bases had no gene match. Here the CDR3 DNA reads TGTGCCAGCATCCTAACAGGGGGCGCTGAAGCTTTCTTT. It translates to CASILTGGAEAFF.

This clonotype was detected a few times. This rearrangement joins TRBV6-5 to TRBJ1-1; D remains unclear. Trimming pared 4 bases from V and 5 bases from J, leaving 11 bases between. CDR3 length equals 13 residues. Germline CDR1 and CDR2: MNHEY and SVGAGI. DNA for the CDR3: TGTGCCAGCAGTTTTAACAGATGGACTGAAGCTTTCTTT. Translating gives CASSFNRWTEAFF.

This chain's CDR3 is CASSFSTSYGYTF. Here the CDR3 DNA reads TGTGCCAGCAGTTTCAGTACATCATATGGCTACACCTTC. The chain joins TRBV27 to TRBJ1-2; D uncertain. Trimming took off 3 bases at V and 5 bases at J, with 10 bases between the two ends. This CDR3 region has 13 residues. Germline loops: CDR1 MNHEY, CDR2 SMNVEV (reference sequence).

This clonotype was counted at least ten times. One end of the junction does not line up with germline, which may come from a read error. The chain employs TRBV4-3 and TRBJ2-6; D remains ambiguous. CDR3 length equals 13 residues. Germline V gene sequence: CDR1 LGHNA, CDR2 YSLEER. CDR3: CASSQAGANVLTF. The CDR3 region has the DNA TGTGCCAGCAGCCAAGCCGGGGCCAACGTCCTGACTTTC.

The table lists this clonotype with a few counts. The chain has TRBV11-3 and TRBJ1-5, with a possible D match to TRBD1 (6 bases). Trimming stripped 8 bases from V and 0 bases from J, with 17 bases between. The CDR3 covers 16 residues. Germline lookup yields CDR1 SGHNT and CDR2 YENEEA. CDR3 sequence: CASRSDRSYSNQPQHF. The CDR3, as DNA: TGTGCCAGCCGGTCGGACAGATCCTATAGCAATCAGCCCCAGCATTTT.

The chain couples TRBV7-9 to TRBJ2-5; 7 bases are a match to TRBD2. The CDR3 runs to 15 residues. Germline CDR1 and CDR2: SEHNR and FQNEAQ (reference sequence). V was pared by 9 bases and J by 1 base, with 11 bases of the junction left unmatched. CDR3 sequence reads: CASLRASGPQETQYF. CDR3 coding DNA: TGTGCCAGTCTAAGGGCTAGCGGCCCCCAAGAGACCCAGTACTTC.

The CDR3 loop reads CAIRIAGGLLGEQFF. In nucleotides, the CDR3 is TGTGCCATCAGGATAGCGGGGGGGCTACTGGGTGAGCAGTTCTTC. This chain uses TRBV10-3 with TRBJ2-1; 11 bases align to TRBD2. This CDR3 has 15 amino acids. V was pared by 6 bases and J by 9 bases, with 10 bases of the junction left unmatched. The germline gives CDR1 ENHRY, CDR2 SYGVKD.

This clonotype was observed many times. V is TRBV12-3 or TRBV12-4 and J is TRBJ1-1; D unresolved. V was cut by 7 bases and J by 1 base, with 4 bases left in between. The CDR3 length is 11 residues. The CDR3 DNA sequence: TGTGCCAGCACGGGGAACACTGAAGCTTTCTTT. This sequence encodes CASTGNTEAFF.

This clonotype has more than one count but fewer than ten. The chain employs TRBV27 and TRBJ1-4; D remains unclear. The CDR3 loop spans 15 amino acids. Germline V gives CDR1 MNHEY, CDR2 SMNVEV (reference sequence). Trimming took off 3 bases at V and 5 bases at J, with 13 bases between the two ends. The DNA for the CDR3 is TGTGCCAGCAGTTTCGAGGGCAGCCAGAATGAAAAACTGTTTTTT. Translation: CASSFEGSQNEKLFF. Supplemented by reference TRBV27 and TRBJ1-4, the full variable domain reads EAQVTQNPRYLITVTGKKLTVTCSQNMNHEYMSWYRQDPGLGLRQIYYSMNVEVTDKGDVPEGYKVSRKEKRNFPLILESPSPNQTSLYFCASSFEGSQNEKLFFGSGTQLSVL.

This clonotype was recorded a few times. This sequence joins TRBV6-5 and TRBJ2-2; D is unclear. Germline V CDR1 and CDR2: MNHEY, SVGAGI. The CDR3 loop spans 12 amino acids. V lost 5 bases, J lost 5 bases, and 6 bases lay in between. In DNA form, the CDR3 reads TGTGCCAGCAGTGTCCTTACCGGGGAGCTGTTTTTT. It yields the protein CASSVLTGELFF.

CDR3 nucleotides: TGTGCCAGCGCTCCCCTACAGGGCACGTACGAGCAGTACTTC. Protein product: CASAPLQGTYEQYF. This chain links TRBV5-5 with TRBJ2-7; tentatively, D is TRBD1 (6 bases). This CDR3 spans 14 amino acids. Trimming cost V 7 bases and J 4 bases, with 18 bases left between them. From germline, CDR1 is SGHKS and CDR2 YYEKEE (reference sequence).

This clonotype has just a few counts. The chain recombines TRBV6-5 with TRBJ1-2; 8 bases map to TRBD1. The V segment lost 0 bases and the J segment 8 bases; nucleotides outside the gene matches: 8. Germline V lookup: CDR1 MNHEY, CDR2 SVGAGI. The CDR3 is 15 residues long. CDR3 nucleotides: TGTGCCAGCAGTTACTCGAGGCAGGGGGCATCAGGCTACACCTTC. Encoded protein: CASSYSRQGASGYTF.

This clonotype occurred a few times. The rearrangement links TRBV11-3 to TRBJ1-1, with D uncertain. Germline assignment: CDR1 SGHNT and CDR2 YENEEA. V shed 6 bases and J shed 1 base, with 9 bases lying between them. CDR3 size: 13 residues. The CDR3 nucleotides read TGTGCCAGCAGAAGAGTGACGAACACTGAAGCTTTCTTT. The encoded protein is CASRRVTNTEAFF.

This clonotype was seen more than once but under ten times. This chain connects TRBV4-2 to TRBJ2-3; the match to TRBD2 covers 13 bases. V lost 4 bases and J lost 6; bases outside the gene matches: 7. The V gene's germline CDR1 is LGHNA and CDR2 YNFKEQ. This CDR3 contains 16 residues. The CDR3 DNA follows: TGTGCCAGCAGCCGTGAAACTAGCGGGGGGGGTGATACGCAGTATTTT. This codes for CASSRETSGGGDTQYF.

Only a few counts were recorded for this clonotype. V gene TRBV29-1 combines with J gene TRBJ2-2; D may be TRBD2 (5 bases). The CDR3 has 13 residues. Trimming removed 4 bases at V and 1 base at J, with 7 bases between. Per germline, CDR1 SQVTM and CDR2 ANQGSEA. In DNA form, the CDR3 reads TGCAGCGTTGCGAGCGGGAACACCGGGGAGCTGTTTTTT. Its protein is CSVASGNTGELFF.

J is TRBJ2-1 and V is TRBV29-1; 7 bases align to TRBD2. CDR1 and CDR2 from the germline V gene are SQVTM and ANQGSEA. With 5 bases clipped from V and 7 bases from J, the junction kept 8 bases outside the gene matches. The CDR3 covers 13 residues. This chain's CDR3 is CSVIYPGGNEQFF. The CDR3 DNA is TGCAGCGTTATTTATCCGGGGGGTAATGAGCAGTTCTTC.